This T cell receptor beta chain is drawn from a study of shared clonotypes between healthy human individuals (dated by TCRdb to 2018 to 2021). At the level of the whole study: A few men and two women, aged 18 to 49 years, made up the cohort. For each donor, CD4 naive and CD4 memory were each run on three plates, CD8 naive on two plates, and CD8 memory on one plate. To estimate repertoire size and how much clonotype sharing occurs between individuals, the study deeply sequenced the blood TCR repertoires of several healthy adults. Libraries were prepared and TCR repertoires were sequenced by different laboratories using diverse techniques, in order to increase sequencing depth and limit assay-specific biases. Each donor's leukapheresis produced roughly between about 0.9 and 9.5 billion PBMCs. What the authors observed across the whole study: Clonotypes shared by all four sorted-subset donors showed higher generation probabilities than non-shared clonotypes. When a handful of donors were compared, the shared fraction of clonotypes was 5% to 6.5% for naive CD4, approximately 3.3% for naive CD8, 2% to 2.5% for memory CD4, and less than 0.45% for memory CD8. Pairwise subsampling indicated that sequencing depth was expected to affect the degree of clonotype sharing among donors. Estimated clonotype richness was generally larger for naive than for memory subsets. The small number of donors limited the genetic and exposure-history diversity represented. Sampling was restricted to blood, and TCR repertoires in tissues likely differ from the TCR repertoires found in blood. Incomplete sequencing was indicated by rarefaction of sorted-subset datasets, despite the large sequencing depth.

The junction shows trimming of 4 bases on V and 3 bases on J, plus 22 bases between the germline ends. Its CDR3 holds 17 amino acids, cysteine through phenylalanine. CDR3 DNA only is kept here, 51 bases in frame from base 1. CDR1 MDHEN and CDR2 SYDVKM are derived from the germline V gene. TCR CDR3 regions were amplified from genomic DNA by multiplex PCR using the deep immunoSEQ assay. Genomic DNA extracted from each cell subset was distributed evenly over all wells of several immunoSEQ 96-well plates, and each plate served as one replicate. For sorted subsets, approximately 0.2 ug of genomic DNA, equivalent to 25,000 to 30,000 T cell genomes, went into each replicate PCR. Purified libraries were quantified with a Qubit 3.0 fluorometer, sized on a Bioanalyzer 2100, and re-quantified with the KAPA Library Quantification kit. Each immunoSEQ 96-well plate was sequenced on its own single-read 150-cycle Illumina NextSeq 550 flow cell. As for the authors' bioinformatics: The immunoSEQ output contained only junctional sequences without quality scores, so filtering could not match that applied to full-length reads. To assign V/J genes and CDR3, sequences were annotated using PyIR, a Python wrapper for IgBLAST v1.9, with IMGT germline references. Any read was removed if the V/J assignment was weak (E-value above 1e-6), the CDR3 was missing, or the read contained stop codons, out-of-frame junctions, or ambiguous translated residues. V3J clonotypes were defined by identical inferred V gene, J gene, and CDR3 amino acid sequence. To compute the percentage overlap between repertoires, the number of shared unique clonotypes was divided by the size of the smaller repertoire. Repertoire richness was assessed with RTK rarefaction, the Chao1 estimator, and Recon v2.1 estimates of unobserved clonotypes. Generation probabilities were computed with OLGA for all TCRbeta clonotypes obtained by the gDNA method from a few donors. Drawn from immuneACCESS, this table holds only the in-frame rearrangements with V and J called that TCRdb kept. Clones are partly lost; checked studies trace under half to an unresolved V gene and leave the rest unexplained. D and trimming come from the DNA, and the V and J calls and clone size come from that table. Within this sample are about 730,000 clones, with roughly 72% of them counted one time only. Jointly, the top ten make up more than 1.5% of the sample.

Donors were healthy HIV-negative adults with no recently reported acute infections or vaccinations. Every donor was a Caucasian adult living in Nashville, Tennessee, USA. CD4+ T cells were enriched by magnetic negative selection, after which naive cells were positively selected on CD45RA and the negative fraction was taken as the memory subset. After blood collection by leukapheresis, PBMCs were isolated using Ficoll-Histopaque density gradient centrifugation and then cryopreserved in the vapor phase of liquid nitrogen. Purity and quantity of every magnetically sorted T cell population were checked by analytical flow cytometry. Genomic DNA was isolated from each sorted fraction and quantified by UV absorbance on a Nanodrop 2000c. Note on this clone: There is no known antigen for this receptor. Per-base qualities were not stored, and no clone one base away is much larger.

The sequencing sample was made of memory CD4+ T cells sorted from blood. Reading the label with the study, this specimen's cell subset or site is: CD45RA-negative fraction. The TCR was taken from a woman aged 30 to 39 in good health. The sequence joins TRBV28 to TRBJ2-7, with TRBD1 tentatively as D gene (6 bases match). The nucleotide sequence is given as TGTGCCAGCAGTTCCTACCAGGGGCCGGTAATGTACTACGAGCAGTACTTC. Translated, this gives CASSSYQGPVMYYEQYF.